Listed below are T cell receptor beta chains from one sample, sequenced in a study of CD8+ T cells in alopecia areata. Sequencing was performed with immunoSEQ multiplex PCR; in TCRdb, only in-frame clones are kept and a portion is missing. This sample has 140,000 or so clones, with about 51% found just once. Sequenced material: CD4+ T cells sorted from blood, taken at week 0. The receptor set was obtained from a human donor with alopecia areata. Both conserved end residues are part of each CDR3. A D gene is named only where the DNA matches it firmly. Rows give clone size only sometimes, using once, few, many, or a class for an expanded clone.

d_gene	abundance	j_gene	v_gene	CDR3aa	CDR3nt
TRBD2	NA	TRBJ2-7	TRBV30	CAWSGGGPQEQYF	TGTGCCTGGTCCGGGGGAGGGCCGCAAGAGCAGTACTTC
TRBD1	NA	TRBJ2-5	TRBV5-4	CASSPGTAETQYF	TGTGCCAGCAGCCCCGGGACAGCTGAGACCCAGTACTTC
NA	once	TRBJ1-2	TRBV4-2	CASSQASGEQYGYTF	TGTGCCAGCAGCCAAGCGAGCGGGGAACAGTATGGCTACACCTTC
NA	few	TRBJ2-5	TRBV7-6	CASSPTGTVEETQYF	TGTGCCAGCAGCCCGACCGGGACCGTAGAAGAGACCCAGTACTTC
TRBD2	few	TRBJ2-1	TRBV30	CASRGLAGHNEQFF	TGTGCCTCCCGTGGGCTAGCGGGCCACAATGAGCAGTTCTTC
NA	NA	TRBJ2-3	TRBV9	CASSVSTDTQYF	TGTGCCAGCAGCGTGAGTACAGATACGCAGTATTTT
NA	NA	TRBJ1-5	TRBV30	CAWGRDEQGSNQPQHF	TGTGCCTGGGGCAGAGACGAACAGGGTAGCAATCAGCCCCAGCATTTT
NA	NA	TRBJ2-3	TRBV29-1	CSVERRPPAHTDTQYF	TGCAGCGTTGAAAGACGGCCACCAGCACACACAGATACGCAGTATTTT
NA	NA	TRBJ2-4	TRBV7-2	CASSSGTRAKNIQYF	TGTGCCAGCAGCTCCGGGACCCGAGCCAAAAACATTCAGTACTTC
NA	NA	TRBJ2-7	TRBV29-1	CSVEHAYEQYF	TGCAGCGTTGAACATGCCTACGAGCAGTACTTC
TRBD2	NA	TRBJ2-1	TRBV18	CATPSDPGTNDNEQFF	TGTGCCACCCCCTCTGACCCTGGGACTAATGACAATGAGCAGTTCTTC
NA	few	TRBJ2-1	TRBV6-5	CASSRTDNEQFF	TGTGCCAGCAGCCGTACAGACAATGAGCAGTTCTTC
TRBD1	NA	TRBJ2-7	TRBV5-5	CASSTLAGQGLQAPYEQYF	TGTGCCAGCAGTACCTTGGCGGGACAGGGATTACAGGCCCCCTACGAGCAGTACTTC
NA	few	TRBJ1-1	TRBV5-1	CASSLGLNTEAFF	TGCGCCAGCAGCTTAGGGCTGAACACTGAAGCTTTCTTT
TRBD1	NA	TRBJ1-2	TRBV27	CASSFEGQGTHGYTF	TGTGCCAGCAGTTTCGAGGGACAGGGAACCCATGGCTACACCTTC
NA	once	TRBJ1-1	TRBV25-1	CASRATGRRSTEAFF	TGTGCCAGCAGGGCTACAGGGCGGAGAAGCACTGAAGCTTTCTTT